This T cell receptor (beta chain) is from a study of cytomegalovirus exposure and HLA in healthy donors. Clones were read by immunoSEQ multiplex PCR, and TCRdb kept only the in-frame ones, dropping some. The repertoire holds a few hundred thousand clones, with around 90% as singletons. Germline V lookup: CDR1 MNHEY, CDR2 SVGAGI. The CDR3 contains 16 residues. The V gene end was trimmed by 0 bases and the J gene end by 4 bases; junction bases not matched to a gene: 5. The gene calls are TRBV6-5 and TRBJ1-2; 10 bases map to TRBD1. Sequencing input: PBMCs. The sequence came from a young woman in good health and CMV-seronegative. CDR3 sequence reads: CASSYSGQGVGYGYTF. The DNA for the CDR3 is TGTGCCAGCAGTTACTCCGGACAGGGGGTAGGCTATGGCTACACCTTC.